The clone carrying this T cell receptor beta chain was recorded at least ten times. Its antigen is still unknown. In TCRdb, the reads were re-called with MiXCR into one record per CDR3 protein. Of approximately 24,000 distinct CDR3 sequences listed, roughly 20% were seen once; the top ten hold 91%. The sample belongs to a study of T cell repertoires in cytomegalovirus infection. V was trimmed by 2 bases and J by 3 bases, leaving 17 bases between them. CDR1 and CDR2 (germline): MNHEY, SVGEGT. The CDR3 is 16 amino acids. V and J are TRBV6-2 or TRBV6-3 and TRBJ2-7, with D tentatively TRBD1 (5 bases). Sequences were derived from CD8+ T cells from cultured PBMCs, sampled from culture after CMV antigen stimulation. This clonotype was obtained from a human donor in good health (CMV status not recorded). Some clones in this sample may be carry-over from other donors' samples. In nucleotides, the CDR3 is TGTGCCAGCAGTTACGTGTCAGGGTGGTGGAACTACGAGCAGTACTTC. Translated: CASSYVSGWWNYEQYF.